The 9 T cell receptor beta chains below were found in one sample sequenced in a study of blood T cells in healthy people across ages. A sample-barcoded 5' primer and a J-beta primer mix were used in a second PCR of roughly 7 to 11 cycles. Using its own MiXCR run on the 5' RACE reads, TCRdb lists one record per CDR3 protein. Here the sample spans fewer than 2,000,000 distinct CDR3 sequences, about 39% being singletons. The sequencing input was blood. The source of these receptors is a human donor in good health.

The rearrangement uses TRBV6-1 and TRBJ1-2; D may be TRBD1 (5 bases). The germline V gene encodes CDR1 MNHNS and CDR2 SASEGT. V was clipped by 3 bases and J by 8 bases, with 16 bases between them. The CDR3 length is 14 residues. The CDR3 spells CASSDRLTTGGYTF. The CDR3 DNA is TGTGCCAGCAGTGACAGGCTAACAACAGGCGGCTACACCTTC.

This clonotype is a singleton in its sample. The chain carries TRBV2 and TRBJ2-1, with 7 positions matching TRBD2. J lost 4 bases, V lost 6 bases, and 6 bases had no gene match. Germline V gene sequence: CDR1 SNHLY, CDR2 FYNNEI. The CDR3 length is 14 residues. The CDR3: CASRREVNYNEQFF. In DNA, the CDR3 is TGTGCCAGCAGACGGGAGGTAAATTACAATGAGCAGTTCTTC.

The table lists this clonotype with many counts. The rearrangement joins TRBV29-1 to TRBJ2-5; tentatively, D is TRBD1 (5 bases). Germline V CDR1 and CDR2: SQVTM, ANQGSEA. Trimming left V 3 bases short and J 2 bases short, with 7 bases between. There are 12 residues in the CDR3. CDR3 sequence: CSVDTGQETQYF. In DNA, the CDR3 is TGCAGCGTTGATACAGGACAAGAGACCCAGTACTTC.

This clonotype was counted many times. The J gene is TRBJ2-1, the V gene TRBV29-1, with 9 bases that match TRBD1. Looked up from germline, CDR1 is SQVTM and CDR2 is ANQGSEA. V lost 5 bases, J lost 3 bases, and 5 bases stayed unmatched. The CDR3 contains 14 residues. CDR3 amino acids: CSVSPGQGYNEQFF. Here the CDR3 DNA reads TGCAGCGTTTCACCGGGACAGGGCTACAATGAGCAGTTCTTC.

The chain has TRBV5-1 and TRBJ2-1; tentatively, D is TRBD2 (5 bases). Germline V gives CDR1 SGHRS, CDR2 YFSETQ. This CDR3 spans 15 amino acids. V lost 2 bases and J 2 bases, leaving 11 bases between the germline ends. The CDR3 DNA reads TGCGCCAGCAGCTTTTTCGAGGGTACCTACAATGAGCAGTTCTTC. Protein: CASSFFEGTYNEQFF.

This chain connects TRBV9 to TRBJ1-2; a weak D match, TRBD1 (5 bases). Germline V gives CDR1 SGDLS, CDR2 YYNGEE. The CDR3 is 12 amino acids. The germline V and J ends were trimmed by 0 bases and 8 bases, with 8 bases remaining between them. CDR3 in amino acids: CASSVGGAGYTF. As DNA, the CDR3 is TGTGCCAGCAGCGTAGGGGGCGCCGGCTACACCTTC.

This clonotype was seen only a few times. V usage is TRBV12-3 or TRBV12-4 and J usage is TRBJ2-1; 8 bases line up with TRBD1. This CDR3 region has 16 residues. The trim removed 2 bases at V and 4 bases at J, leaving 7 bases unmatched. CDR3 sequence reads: CASSLFGTGYYNEQFF. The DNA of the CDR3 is TGTGCCAGCAGTTTATTTGGGACAGGTTATTACAATGAGCAGTTCTTC.

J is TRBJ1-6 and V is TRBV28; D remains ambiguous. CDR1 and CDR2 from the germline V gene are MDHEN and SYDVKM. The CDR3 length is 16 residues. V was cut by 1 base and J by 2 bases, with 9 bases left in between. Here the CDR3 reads CASSLYPVTYNSPLHF. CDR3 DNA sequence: TGTGCCAGCAGTTTATATCCAGTAACCTATAATTCACCCCTCCACTTT.

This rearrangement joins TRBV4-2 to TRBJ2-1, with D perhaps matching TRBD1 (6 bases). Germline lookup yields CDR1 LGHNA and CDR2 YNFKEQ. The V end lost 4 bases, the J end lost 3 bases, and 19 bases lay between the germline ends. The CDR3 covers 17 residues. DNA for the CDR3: TGTGCCAGCAGCCCCCACCTCGAGGGGGTTATCTACAATGAGCAGTTCTTC. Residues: CASSPHLEGVIYNEQFF.